Reported below is one T cell receptor (beta chain). V gave up 2 bases and J gave up 1 base, with 8 bases separating them. The CDR3 extends over 13 amino acids. Germline CDR1 GTSNPN, CDR2 SVGIG (reference sequence). The record originates from a study of OX40 agonist ivuxolimab in advanced cancers. About the research overall: Participants averaged about 66 years of age (range roughly 23 to 90) and were around 85% male.

Here immunoSEQ multiplex PCR was the method, and the copy in TCRdb shows in-frame clones only, minus some. The sample shows 15,000 to 20,000 clones, roughly 80% of them seen only once. The starting material was CD4+ or CD8+ T cells sorted from blood, obtained in a trial of the OX40 agonist ivuxolimab. This TCR was recovered from an adult with an advanced solid tumor such as melanoma, head and neck, liver or kidney cancer. The genes are TRBV30 and TRBJ1-1; no definite D call. The CDR3 region is CAWSIRENTEAFF. The CDR3 DNA sequence: TGTGCCTGGAGTATAAGGGAGAACACTGAAGCTTTCTTT.